These 8 T cell receptor beta chains came from one sample sequenced in a study of T cells in localized non-small cell lung cancer. This table comes from immunoSEQ multiplex PCR, and its TCRdb copy is limited to in-frame clones, with some not included. The sample shows 7,500 to 8,500 clones, about 89% of them seen only once. The source was peripheral blood, collected before any cancer treatment. All receptors come from a male donor older than 55 with stage III lung adenocarcinoma.

The chain combines TRBV2 with TRBJ1-1; TRBD1 aligns across 10 bases. The CDR3 runs 17 residues. Germline values: CDR1 SNHLY, CDR2 FYNNEI. J gave up 3 bases and V 4 bases, and 11 bases lay outside the gene matches. The CDR3 protein is CASSVFRTGGVDTEAFF. As DNA, the CDR3 is TGTGCCAGCAGTGTTTTTCGGACAGGGGGGGTGGACACTGAAGCTTTCTTT.

The CDR3 DNA follows: TGTGCCAGCAGCTTAATAGGACCAGGCGAGCAGTACTTC. Its protein is CASSLIGPGEQYF. J is TRBJ2-7 and V is TRBV7-2; no clear D gene. V was clipped by 2 bases and J by 6 bases, with 11 bases between them. Looked up from germline, CDR1 is SGHTA and CDR2 is FQGNSA. The CDR3 contains 13 residues.

This rearrangement joins TRBV6-6 to TRBJ2-3; 9 bases match TRBD2. Germline V CDR1 and CDR2: MNHNY, SVGAGI (reference sequence). The CDR3 has 15 residues. V lost 6 bases and J lost 3; bases outside the gene matches: 7. The CDR3 is CASRRPSGKTDTQYF. In DNA form, the CDR3 reads TGTGCCAGCAGGCGGCCTAGCGGGAAGACAGATACGCAGTATTTT.

The gene calls are TRBV28 and TRBJ2-1; 14 nucleotides match TRBD2. Germline CDR1 is MDHEN and CDR2 is SYDVKM. The CDR3 runs to 15 residues. Germline trimming cut 4 bases from V and 11 bases from J; bases unmatched to any gene: 7. CDR3 DNA: TGTGCCAGCAGTTCCCCGACTAGCGGGAGGGCGCAGCAGTTCTTC. The encoded protein is CASSSPTSGRAQQFF.

This chain links TRBV5-1 with TRBJ1-4, with 7 bases aligning to TRBD1. The CDR3 runs 14 residues. Germline-derived CDR1 and CDR2 are SGHRS and YFSETQ. The trim removed 0 bases at V and 8 bases at J, leaving 4 bases unmatched. The CDR3 sequence: CASSLGQGGEKLFF. In DNA form, the CDR3 reads TGCGCCAGCAGCTTGGGACAGGGTGGAGAAAAACTGTTTTTT. Together with reference TRBV5-1 and TRBJ1-4, the CDR3 gives the full variable domain: KAGVTQTPRYLIKTRGQQVTLSCSPISGHRSVSWYQQTPGQGLQFLFEYFSETQRNKGNFPGRFSGRQFSNSRSEMNVSTLELGDSALYLCASSLGQGGEKLFFGSGTQLSVL.

The V call is TRBV27, the J call TRBJ1-5, with D hard to call. Looked up from germline, CDR1 is MNHEY and CDR2 is SMNVEV (reference sequence). V shed 6 bases and J shed 0 bases, with 15 bases lying between them. The CDR3 sequence is 16 residues long. CDR3 sequence (DNA): TGTGCCAGCAGCCGGAAAATAGGGCTTAGCAATCAGCCCCAGCATTTT. Protein: CASSRKIGLSNQPQHF.

This chain uses TRBV5-4 with TRBJ1-2; D is ambiguous. Germline CDR1 and CDR2: SGHNT and YYREEE (reference sequence). Trimming removed 0 bases from V and 8 bases from J, with 14 bases in between. This CDR3 has 14 residues. The CDR3 sequence: CASSLGGSAWGYTF. The CDR3 bases are TGTGCCAGCAGCTTGGGAGGCTCAGCCTGGGGCTACACCTTC. The entire variable domain, with the rest obtained from reference TRBV5-4 and TRBJ1-2, is as follows: ETGVTQSPTHLIKTRGQQVTLRCSSQSGHNTVSWYQQALGQGPQFIFQYYREEENGRGNFPPRFSGLQFPNYSSELNVNALELDDSALYLCASSLGGSAWGYTFGSGTRLTVV.

The chain couples TRBV11-3 to TRBJ2-7, with D unresolved. CDR1 and CDR2 from the germline V gene are SGHNT and YENEEA. This CDR3 is 14 amino acids long. V was shortened by 2 bases and J by 4 bases, with 12 bases between the two germline ends. The CDR3 DNA is TGTGCCAGCAGCTTACAGGCAGGTCTGTACGAGCAGTACTTC. Amino acids: CASSLQAGLYEQYF.